In this sample, the clone carrying this T cell receptor (beta chain) turned up many times. This specimen belongs to a study of shared clonotypes between healthy human individuals. The assay was immunoSEQ multiplex PCR, and TCRdb's table has in-frame clones only and misses some. The sample shows over a million clones, roughly 75% of them seen only once. V lost 2 bases and J 10 bases, leaving 12 bases between the germline ends. There are 14 residues in the CDR3. Germline CDR1 SNHLY, CDR2 FYNNEI. This rearrangement joins TRBV2 to TRBJ1-6, with D perhaps TRBD1 (6 bases). The source is a man aged 18-30 years in good health. The sequencing sample was made of memory CD4+ T cells sorted from blood. The subset: CD45RA-negative fraction. The CDR3: CASSERTGTSPLHF. Here the CDR3 DNA reads TGTGCCAGCAGTGAAAGAACAGGGACCTCACCCCTCCACTTT.